The clone carrying this T cell receptor beta chain was picked up a small number of times. The CDR3 has 14 amino acids. V shed 3 bases and J shed 2 bases, with 13 bases lying between them. CDR1 is SQVTM and CDR2 is ANQGSEA in the germline V gene. This specimen comes from a study of cytomegalovirus exposure and HLA in healthy donors. Healthy bone marrow donors made up the donor group. Vbeta (60) and Jbeta (13) primers were used in the PCR. Libraries were prepared by immunoSEQ multiplex PCR; TCRdb keeps only in-frame clonotypes and omits some of them. The data hold roughly 230,000 clones, with about 77% observed a single time.

Sequencing used PBMCs. This clonotype was sampled from a boy younger than 18 in good health and CMV-seronegative. J is TRBJ1-2 and V is TRBV29-1; possibly TRBD1 for D (6 bases). The CDR3 DNA sequence: TGCAGCGTTGACGGCAGGGGCAAGAACTATGGCTACACCTTC. Protein sequence: CSVDGRGKNYGYTF.